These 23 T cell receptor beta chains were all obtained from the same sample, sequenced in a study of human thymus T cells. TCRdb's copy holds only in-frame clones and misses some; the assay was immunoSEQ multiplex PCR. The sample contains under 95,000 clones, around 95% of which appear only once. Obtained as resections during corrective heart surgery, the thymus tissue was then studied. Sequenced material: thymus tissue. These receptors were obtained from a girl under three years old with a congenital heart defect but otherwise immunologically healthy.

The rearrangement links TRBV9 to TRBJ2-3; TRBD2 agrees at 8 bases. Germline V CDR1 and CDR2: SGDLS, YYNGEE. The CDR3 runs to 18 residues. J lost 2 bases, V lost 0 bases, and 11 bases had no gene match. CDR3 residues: CASSVEGFRREDTDTQYF. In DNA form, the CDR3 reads TGTGCCAGCAGCGTAGAAGGCTTTAGGCGGGAGGACACAGATACGCAGTATTTT.

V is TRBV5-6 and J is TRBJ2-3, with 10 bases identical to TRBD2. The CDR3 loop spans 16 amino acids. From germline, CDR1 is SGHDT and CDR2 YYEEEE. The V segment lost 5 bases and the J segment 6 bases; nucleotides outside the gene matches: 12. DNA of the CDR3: TGTGCCAGCAGACCCGGGACTAGCGCCCGTAGGGATACGCAGTATTTT. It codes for CASRPGTSARRDTQYF.

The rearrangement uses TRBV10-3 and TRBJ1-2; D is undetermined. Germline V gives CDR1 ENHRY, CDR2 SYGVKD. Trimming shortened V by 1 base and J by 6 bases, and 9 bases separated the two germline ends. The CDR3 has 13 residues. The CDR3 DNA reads TGTGCCATCAGTGAGTGGATCCGCCATGGCTACACCTTC. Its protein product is CAISEWIRHGYTF.

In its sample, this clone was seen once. For the CDR3, the DNA is TGCGCCAGCAGTGAGTCGACAGAGCAGTTCTTC. Protein sequence: CASSESTEQFF. This chain connects TRBV10-1 to TRBJ2-1; D is unclear. The ends were cut back, 0 bases at V and 10 bases at J, with 4 bases in the middle. The CDR3 is 11 residues long. CDR1 is WNHNN and CDR2 is SYGVQD in the germline V gene (reference sequence).

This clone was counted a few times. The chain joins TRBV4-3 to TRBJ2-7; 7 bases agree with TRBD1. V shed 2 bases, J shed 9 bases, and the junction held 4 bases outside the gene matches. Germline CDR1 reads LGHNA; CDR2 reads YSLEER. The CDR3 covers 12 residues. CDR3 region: CASSQNRGMQYF. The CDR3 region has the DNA TGCGCCAGCAGCCAAAACAGGGGAATGCAGTACTTC.

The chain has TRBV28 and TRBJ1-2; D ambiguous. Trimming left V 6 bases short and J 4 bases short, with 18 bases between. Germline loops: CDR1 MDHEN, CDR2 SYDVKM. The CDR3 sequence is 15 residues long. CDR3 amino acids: CASRRLDGRPYGYTF. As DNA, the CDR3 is TGTGCCAGCAGACGCTTGGACGGGCGACCCTATGGCTACACCTTC.

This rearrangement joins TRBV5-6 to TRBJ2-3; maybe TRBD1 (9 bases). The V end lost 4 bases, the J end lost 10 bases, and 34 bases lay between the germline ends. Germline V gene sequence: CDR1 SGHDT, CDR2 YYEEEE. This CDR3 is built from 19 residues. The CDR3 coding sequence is TGTGCCAGCAGCCCCAGGACAGGGGCAGGGGCGGGAGGCGGCAGGTCGCAGTATTTT. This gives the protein CASSPRTGAGAGGGRSQYF.

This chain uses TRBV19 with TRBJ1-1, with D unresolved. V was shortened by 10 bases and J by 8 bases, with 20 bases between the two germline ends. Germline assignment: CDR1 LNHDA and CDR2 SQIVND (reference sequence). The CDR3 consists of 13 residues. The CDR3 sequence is CATKPKAGSEAFF. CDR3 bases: TGTGCCACCAAACCGAAGGCAGGCTCAGAAGCTTTCTTT.

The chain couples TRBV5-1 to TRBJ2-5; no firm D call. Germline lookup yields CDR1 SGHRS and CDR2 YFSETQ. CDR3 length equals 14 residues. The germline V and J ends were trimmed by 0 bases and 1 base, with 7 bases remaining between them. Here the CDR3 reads CASSLAARQETQYF. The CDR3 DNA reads TGCGCCAGCAGCTTGGCGGCGCGCCAAGAGACCCAGTACTTC.

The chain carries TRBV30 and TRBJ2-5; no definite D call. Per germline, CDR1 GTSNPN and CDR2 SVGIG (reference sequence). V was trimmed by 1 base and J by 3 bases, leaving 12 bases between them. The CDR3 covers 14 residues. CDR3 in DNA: TGTGCCTGGAGTGATTCAGCGCGAGAAGAGACCCAGTACTTC. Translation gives CAWSDSAREETQYF.

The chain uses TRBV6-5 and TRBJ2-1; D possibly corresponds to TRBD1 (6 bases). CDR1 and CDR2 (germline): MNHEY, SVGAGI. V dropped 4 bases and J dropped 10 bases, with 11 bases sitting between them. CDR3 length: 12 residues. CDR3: CASSSGTKEQFF. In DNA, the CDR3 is TGTGCCAGCAGTTCTGGGACAAAAGAGCAGTTCTTC.

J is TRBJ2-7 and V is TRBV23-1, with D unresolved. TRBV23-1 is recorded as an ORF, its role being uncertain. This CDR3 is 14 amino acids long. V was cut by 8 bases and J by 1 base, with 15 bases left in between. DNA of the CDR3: TGCGCCAGCCCCCGGTGGGTTTTATCCTACGAGCAGTACTTC. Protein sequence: CASPRWVLSYEQYF.

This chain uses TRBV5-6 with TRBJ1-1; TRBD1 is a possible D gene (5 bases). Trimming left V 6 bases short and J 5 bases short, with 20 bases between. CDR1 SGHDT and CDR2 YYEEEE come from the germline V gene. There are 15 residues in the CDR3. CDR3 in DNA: TGTGCCAGCAAGGAGGGAGAGGGGTTCGCAACTGAAGCTTTCTTT. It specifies CASKEGEGFATEAFF.

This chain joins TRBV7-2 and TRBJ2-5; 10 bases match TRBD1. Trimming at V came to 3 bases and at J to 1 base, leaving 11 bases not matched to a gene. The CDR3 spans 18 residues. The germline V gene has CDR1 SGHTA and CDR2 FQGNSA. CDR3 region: CASSLGVPGQGSQETQYF. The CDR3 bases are TGTGCCAGCAGCTTGGGTGTCCCGGGACAGGGGAGCCAAGAGACCCAGTACTTC.

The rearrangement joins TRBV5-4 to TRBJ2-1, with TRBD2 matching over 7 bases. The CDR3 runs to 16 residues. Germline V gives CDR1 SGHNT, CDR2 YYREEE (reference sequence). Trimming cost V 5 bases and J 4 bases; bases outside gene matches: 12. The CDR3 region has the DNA TGTGCCAGCAGTTATAGCGGGCCCGAACCATACAATGAGCAGTTCTTC. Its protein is CASSYSGPEPYNEQFF.

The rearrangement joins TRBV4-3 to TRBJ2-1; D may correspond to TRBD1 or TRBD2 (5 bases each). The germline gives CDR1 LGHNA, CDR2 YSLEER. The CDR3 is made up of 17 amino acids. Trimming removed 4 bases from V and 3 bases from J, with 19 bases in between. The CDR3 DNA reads TGCGCCAGCAGCCCAACCCGGGGCCCGGACGGCTACAATGAGCAGTTCTTC. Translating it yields CASSPTRGPDGYNEQFF.

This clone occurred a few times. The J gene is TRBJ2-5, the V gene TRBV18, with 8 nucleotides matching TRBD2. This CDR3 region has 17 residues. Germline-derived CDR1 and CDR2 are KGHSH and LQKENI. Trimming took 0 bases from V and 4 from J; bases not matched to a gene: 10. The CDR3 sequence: CASSPPPRAGEAETQYF. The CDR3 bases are TGTGCCAGCTCACCACCTCCCCGAGCGGGAGAAGCAGAGACCCAGTACTTC.

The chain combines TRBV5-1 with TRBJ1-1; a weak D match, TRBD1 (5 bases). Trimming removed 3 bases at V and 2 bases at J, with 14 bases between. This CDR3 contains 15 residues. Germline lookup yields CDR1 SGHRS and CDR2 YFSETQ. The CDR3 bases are TGCGCCAGCAGCTGGACCGGGGCACATAACACTGAAGCTTTCTTT. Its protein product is CASSWTGAHNTEAFF.

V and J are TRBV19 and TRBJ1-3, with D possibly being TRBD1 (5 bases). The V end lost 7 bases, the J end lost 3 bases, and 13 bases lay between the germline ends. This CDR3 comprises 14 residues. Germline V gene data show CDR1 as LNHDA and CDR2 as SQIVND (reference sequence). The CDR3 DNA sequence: TGTGCCAGTACTTACGCGGACATTGGAAACACCATATATTTT. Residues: CASTYADIGNTIYF.

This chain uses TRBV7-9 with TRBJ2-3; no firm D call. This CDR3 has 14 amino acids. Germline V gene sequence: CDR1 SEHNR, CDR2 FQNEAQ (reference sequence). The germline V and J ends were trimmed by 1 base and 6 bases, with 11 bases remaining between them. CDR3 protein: CASSLVGLKDTQYF. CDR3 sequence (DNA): TGTGCCAGCAGCTTAGTAGGGCTCAAGGATACGCAGTATTTT.

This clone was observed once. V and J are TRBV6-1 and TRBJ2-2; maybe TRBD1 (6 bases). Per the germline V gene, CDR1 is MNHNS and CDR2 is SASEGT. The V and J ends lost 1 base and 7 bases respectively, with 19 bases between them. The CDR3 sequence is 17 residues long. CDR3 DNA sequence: TGTGCCAGCAGTGAAGTCGGGCACAGGGAAAAGGGCGGGGAGCTGTTTTTT. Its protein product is CASSEVGHREKGGELFF.

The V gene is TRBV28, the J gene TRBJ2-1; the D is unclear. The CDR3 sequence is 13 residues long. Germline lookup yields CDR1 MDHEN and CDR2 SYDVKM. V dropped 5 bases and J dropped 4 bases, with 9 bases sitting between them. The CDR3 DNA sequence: TGTGCCAGCAGTCCCCTAAGGTACAATGAGCAGTTCTTC. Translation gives CASSPLRYNEQFF.

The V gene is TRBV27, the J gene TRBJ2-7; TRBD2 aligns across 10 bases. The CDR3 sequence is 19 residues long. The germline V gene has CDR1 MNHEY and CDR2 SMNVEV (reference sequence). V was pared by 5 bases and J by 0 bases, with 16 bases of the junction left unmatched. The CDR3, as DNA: TGTGCCAGCAGTCCGACCGGGACTAGCGATTCCAGATGCTCCTACGAGCAGTACTTC. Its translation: CASSPTGTSDSRCSYEQYF.